This entry concerns a single T cell receptor beta chain. The antigen remains undetermined. TCRdb re-derived calls from the 5' RACE reads in MiXCR, one entry per CDR3 protein. The sample comprises 450,000 to 650,000 distinct CDR3 sequences, roughly 18% of which are singletons, and about 11% rests with the top ten. This sample stems from a study of T-cell memory formation after mild COVID-19. This CDR3 has 17 residues. V lost 0 bases and J lost 3; bases outside the gene matches: 6. Germline V gives CDR1 SGHRS, CDR2 YFSETQ. Findings of the study overall: What remained unconfirmed was the SARS-CoV-2 specificity of second-wave clones peaking on day 37. Clones shrinking from day 15 to 85 showed even CD4/CD8 mixes; later expanders tilted CD4+. Cross-reactive memory seemingly joined, as some responding clones were found in pre-infection memory.

J is TRBJ2-1 and V is TRBV5-1, with 10 nucleotides matching TRBD1. The origin of this receptor is an adult woman who had mild COVID-19 (a few samples of this study predate the infection). Cell type and time point are not known. Specimen: PBMCs or a T cell subset sorted from them (not recorded which). CDR3: CASSLDSRDRGYNEQFF. In DNA, the CDR3 is TGCGCCAGCAGCTTGGATTCTCGGGACAGGGGCTACAATGAGCAGTTCTTC.